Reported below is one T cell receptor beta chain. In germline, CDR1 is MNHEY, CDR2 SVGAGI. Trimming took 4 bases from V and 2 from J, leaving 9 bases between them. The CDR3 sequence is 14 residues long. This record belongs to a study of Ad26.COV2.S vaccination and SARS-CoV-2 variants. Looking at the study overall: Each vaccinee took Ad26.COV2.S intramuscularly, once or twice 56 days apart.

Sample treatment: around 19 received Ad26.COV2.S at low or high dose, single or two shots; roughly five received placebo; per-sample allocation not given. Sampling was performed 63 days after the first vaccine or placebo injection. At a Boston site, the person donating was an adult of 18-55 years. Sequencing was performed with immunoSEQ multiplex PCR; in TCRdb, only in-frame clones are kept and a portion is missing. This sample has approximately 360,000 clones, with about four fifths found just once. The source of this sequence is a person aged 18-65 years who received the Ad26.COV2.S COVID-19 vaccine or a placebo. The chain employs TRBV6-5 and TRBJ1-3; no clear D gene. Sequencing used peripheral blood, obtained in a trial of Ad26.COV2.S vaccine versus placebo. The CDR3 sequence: CASSSLGTGNTIYF. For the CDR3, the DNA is TGTGCCAGCAGTTCCCTAGGGACTGGAAACACCATATATTTT.